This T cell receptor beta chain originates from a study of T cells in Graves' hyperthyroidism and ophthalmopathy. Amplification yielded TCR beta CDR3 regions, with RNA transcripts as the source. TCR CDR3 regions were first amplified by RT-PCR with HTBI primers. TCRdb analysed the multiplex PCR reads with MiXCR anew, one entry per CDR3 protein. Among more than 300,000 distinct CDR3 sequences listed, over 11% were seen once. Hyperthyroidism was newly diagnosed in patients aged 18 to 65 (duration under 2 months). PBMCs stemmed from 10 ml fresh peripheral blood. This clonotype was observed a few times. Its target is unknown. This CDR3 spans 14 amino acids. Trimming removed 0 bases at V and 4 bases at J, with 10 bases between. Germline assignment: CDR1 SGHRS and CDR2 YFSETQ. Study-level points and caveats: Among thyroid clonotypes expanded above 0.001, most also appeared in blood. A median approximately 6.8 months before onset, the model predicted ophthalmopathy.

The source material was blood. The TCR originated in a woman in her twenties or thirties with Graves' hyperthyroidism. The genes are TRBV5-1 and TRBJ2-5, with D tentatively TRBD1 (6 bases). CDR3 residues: CASSLAPGVETQYF. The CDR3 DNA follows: TGCGCCAGCAGCTTGGCCCCAGGGGTAGAGACCCAGTACTTC.